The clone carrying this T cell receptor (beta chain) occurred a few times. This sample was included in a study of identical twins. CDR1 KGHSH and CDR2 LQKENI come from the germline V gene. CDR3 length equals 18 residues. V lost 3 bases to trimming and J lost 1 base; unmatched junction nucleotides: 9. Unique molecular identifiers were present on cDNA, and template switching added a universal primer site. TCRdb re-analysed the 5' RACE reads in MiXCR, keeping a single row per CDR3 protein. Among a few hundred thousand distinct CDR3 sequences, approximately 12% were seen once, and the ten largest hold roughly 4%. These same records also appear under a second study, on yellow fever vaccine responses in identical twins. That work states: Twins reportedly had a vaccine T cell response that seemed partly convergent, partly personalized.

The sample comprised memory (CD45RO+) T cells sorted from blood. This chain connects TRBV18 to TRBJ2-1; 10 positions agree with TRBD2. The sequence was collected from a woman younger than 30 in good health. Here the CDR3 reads CASSPLAGVGQSYNEQFF. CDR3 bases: TGTGCCAGCTCACCCCTAGCGGGAGTGGGCCAATCCTACAATGAGCAGTTCTTC. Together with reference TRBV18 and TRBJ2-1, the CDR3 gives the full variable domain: NAGVMQNPRHLVRRRGQEARLRCSPMKGHSHVYWYRQLPEEGLKFMVYLQKENIIDESGMPKERFSAEFPKEGPSILRIQQVVRGDSAAYFCASSPLAGVGQSYNEQFFGPGTRLTVL.